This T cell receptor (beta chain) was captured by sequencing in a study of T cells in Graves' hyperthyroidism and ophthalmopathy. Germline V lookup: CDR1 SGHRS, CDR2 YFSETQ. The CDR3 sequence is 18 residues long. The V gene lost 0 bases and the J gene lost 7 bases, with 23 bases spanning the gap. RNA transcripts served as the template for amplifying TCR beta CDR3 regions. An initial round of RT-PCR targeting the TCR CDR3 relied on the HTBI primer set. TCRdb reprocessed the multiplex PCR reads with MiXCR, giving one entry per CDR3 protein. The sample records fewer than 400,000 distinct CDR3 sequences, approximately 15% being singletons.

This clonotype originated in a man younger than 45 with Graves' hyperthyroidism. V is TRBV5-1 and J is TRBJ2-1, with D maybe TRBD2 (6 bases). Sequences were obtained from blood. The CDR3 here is CASSLADPGLPIWNEQFF. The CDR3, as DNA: TGCGCCAGCAGCTTGGCCGACCCTGGACTACCCATTTGGAATGAGCAGTTCTTC.